This TCR beta chain was found in a study of T-cell reconstitution after alpha-beta-depleted transplantation in children. General study findings and limits: From surviving recipient T cells and thymic progenitors came the high day-60 TCRbeta diversity observed in some patients. One year post-transplant, T-cell counts and diversity were largely derived from T cells produced anew. In patients about two months after transplant, alpha-beta T cells reportedly arose from several hundred expanded graft clones.

As regards this clonotype: Its antigen is not known.

V gave up 1 base and J gave up 0 bases, with 7 bases separating them. Looked up from germline, CDR1 is SGHRS and CDR2 is YFSETQ. CDR3 length: 14 amino acids. TCRbeta library preparation incorporated unique molecular identifiers. In TCRdb, the PCR reads were re-called with MiXCR into one record per CDR3 protein. Of approximately 44,000 distinct CDR3 sequences listed, around 5.9% are singletons. The clonotype was recovered from a female patient aged 2-15 years who had a stem cell transplant for aplastic anemia, so the T cells may come from the graft donor. V and J are TRBV5-1 and TRBJ1-1; D is undetermined. The sample was PBMCs, mostly from graft donor cells, taken 60 days after TCRalphabeta/CD19-depleted stem cell transplant. The CDR3, as DNA: TGCGCCAGCAGCTTGTGGGATCTGAACACTGAAGCTTTCTTT. Encoded protein: CASSLWDLNTEAFF.